This T cell receptor (beta chain) was recorded in a study of early T cells in non-severe SARS-CoV-2 infection. Background on the study: Chains were unpaired, as sequencing was done on bulk RNA from unsorted whole blood.

The length of the CDR3 is 14 residues. CDR1 SQVTM and CDR2 ANQGSEA come from the germline V gene. V was clipped by 2 bases and J by 4 bases, with 14 bases between them. Each single cDNA molecule received a unique molecular identifier. Via MiXCR, TCRdb re-called the 5' RACE reads, giving one row per CDR3 protein. The sample holds 85,000 to 100,000 distinct CDR3 sequences, about 11% seen once. Ten or more counts support this clonotype. Its antigen is unidentified. Study-wide points: VDJdb matching skewed toward anti-spike CD8 responses, missing private and CD4 specificities.

The specimen comprised whole blood, sampled at baseline. The origin of this receptor is an adult who was a healthcare worker with PCR-confirmed SARS-CoV-2 infection or an uninfected control (not recorded which). The V gene is TRBV29-1, the J gene TRBJ1-1; no clear D. CDR3 region: CSVESSRGSTEAFF. CDR3 bases: TGCAGCGTTGAAAGTTCCCGTGGCAGCACTGAAGCTTTCTTT.